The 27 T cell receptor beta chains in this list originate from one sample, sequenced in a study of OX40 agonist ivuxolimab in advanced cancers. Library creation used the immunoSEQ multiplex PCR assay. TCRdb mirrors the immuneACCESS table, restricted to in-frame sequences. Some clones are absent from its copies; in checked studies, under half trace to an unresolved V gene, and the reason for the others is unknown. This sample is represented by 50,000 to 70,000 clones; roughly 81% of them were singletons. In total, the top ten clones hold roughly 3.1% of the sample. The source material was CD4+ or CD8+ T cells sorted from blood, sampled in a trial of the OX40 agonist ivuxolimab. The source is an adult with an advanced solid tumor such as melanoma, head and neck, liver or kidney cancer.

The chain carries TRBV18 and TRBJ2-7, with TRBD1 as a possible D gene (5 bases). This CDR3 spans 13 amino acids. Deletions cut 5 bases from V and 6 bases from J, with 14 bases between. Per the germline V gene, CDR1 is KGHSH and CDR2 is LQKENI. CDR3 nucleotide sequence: TGTGCCAGCTCAAAACCCACAGGTTTCGAGCAGTACTTC. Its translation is CASSKPTGFEQYF.

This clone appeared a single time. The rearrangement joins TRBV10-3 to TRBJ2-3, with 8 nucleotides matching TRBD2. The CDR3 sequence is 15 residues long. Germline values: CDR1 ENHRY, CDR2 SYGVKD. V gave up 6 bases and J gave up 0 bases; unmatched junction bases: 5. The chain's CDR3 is CAISRGGQSTDTQYF. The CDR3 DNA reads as TGTGCCATCAGCCGGGGGGGACAAAGCACAGATACGCAGTATTTT.

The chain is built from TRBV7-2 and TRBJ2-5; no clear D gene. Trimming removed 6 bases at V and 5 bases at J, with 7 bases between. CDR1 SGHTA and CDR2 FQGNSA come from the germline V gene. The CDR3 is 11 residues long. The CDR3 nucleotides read TGTGCCAGCAGTTCCGGGGAGACCCAGTACTTC. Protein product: CASSSGETQYF.

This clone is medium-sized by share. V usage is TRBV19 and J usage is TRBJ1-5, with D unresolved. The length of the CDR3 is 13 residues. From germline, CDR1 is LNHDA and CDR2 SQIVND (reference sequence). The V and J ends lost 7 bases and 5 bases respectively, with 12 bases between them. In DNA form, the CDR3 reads TGTGCCAGTAACCCCCGGCGAGATCAGCCCCAGCATTTT. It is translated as CASNPRRDQPQHF.

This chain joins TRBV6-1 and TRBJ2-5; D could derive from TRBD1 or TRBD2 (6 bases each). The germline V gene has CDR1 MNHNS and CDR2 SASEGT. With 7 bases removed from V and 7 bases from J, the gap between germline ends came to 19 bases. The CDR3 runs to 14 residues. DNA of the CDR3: TGTGCCAGCACCACAGGAGGGGGGCCCGGGACCCAGTACTTC. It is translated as CASTTGGGPGTQYF.

The CDR3 region is CASSLHTANTEAFF. The CDR3 coding sequence is TGTGCCAGCAGCTTGCATACGGCGAACACTGAAGCTTTCTTT. J is TRBJ1-1 and V is TRBV5-5; no definite D call. The V gene lost 1 base and the J gene lost 1 base, with 8 bases spanning the gap. Germline V lookup: CDR1 SGHKS, CDR2 YYEKEE (reference sequence). The CDR3 consists of 14 residues.

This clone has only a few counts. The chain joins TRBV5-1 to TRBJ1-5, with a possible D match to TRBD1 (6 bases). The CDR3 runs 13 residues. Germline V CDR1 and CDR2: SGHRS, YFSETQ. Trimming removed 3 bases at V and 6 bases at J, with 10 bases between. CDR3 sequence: CASSSQGGQPQHF. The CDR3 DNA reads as TGCGCCAGCAGCTCACAGGGAGGTCAGCCCCAGCATTTT.

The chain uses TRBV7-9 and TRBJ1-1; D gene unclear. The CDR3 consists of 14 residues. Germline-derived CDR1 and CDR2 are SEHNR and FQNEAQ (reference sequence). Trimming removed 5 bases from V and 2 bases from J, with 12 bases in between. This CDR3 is CASSPWVINTEAFF. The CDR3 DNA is TGTGCCAGCAGCCCCTGGGTGATCAACACTGAAGCTTTCTTT. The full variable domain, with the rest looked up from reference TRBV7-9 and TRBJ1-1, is DTGVSQNPRHKITKRGQNVTFRCDPISEHNRLYWYRQTLGQGPEFLTYFQNEAQLEKSRLLSDRFSAERPKGSFSTLEIQRTEQGDSAMYLCASSPWVINTEAFFGQGTRLTVV.

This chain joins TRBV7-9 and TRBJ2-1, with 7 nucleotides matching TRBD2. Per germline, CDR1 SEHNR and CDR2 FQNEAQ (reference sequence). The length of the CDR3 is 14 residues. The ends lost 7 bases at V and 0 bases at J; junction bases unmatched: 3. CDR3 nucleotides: TGTGCCAGCACCATAGCGGGCTCCTACAATGAGCAGTTCTTC. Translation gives CASTIAGSYNEQFF.

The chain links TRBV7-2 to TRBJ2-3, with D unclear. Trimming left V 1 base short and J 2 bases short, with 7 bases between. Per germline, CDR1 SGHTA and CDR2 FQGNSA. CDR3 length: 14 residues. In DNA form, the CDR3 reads TGTGCCAGCAGCTTAGTGGCTACCACAGATACGCAGTATTTT. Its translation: CASSLVATTDTQYF.

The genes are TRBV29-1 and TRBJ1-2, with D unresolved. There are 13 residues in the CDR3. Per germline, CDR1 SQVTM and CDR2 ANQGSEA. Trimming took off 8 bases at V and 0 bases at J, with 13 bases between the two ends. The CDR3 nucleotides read TGCAGCTCAAGCACGGGGTCTAACTATGGCTACACCTTC. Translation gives CSSSTGSNYGYTF.

This CDR3 reads CASSFGGQGSYEQYF. Written as DNA, the CDR3 is TGCGCCAGCAGCTTTGGAGGACAGGGGTCCTACGAGCAGTACTTC. The chain is built from TRBV5-1 and TRBJ2-7, with 9 positions matching TRBD1. V dropped 2 bases and J dropped 1; count of bases not matched to a gene: 4. In germline, CDR1 is SGHRS, CDR2 YFSETQ. The length of the CDR3 is 15 residues.

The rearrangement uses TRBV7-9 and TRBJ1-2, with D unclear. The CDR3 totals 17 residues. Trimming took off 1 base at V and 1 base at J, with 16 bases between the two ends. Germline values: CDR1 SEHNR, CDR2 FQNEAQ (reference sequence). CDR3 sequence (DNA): TGTGCCAGCAGCTTAGTCAGTCAGGCGGAGGGTAACTATGGCTACACCTTC. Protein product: CASSLVSQAEGNYGYTF.

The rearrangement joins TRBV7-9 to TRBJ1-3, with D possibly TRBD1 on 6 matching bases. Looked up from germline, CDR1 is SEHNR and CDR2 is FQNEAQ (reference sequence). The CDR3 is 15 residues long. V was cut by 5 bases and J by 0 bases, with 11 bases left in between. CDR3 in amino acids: CASSPWDTSGNTIYF. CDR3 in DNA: TGTGCCAGCAGCCCTTGGGACACCTCTGGAAACACCATATATTTT.

The CDR3 is CAWKGSRGRPYNEQFF. In nucleotides, the CDR3 is TGTGCCTGGAAGGGTAGCAGGGGAAGGCCCTACAATGAGCAGTTCTTC. V gene TRBV30 combines with J gene TRBJ2-1, with TRBD1 as a possible D gene (6 bases). From germline, CDR1 is GTSNPN and CDR2 SVGIG (reference sequence). There are 16 residues in the CDR3. The germline V and J ends were trimmed by 4 bases and 2 bases, with 18 bases remaining between them.

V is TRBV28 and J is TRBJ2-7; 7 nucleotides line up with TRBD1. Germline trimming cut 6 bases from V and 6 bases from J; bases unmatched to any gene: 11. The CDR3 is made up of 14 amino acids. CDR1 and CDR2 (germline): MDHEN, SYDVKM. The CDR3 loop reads CASSTGTVELEQYF. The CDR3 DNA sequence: TGTGCCAGCAGCACCGGGACAGTCGAACTCGAGCAGTACTTC.

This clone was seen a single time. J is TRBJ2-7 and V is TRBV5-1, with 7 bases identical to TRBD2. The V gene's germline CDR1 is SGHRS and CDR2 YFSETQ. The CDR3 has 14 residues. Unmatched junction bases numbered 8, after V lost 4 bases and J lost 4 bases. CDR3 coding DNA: TGCGCCAGCAGCCTGGGGACTACATCATACGAGCAGTACTTC. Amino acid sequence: CASSLGTTSYEQYF.

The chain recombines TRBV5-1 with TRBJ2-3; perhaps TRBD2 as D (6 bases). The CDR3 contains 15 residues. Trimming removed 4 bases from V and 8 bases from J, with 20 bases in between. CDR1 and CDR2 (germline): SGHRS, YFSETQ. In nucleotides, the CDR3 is TGCGCCAGCAGCCCGGGCGGAGGGGAGGAAGTTACGCAGTATTTT. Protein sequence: CASSPGGGEEVTQYF.

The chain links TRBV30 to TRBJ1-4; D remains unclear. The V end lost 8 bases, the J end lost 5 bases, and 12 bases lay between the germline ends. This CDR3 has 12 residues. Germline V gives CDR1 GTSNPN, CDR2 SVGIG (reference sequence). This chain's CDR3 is CAGWESNEKLFF. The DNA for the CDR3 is TGTGCCGGCTGGGAGTCAAATGAAAAACTGTTTTTT.

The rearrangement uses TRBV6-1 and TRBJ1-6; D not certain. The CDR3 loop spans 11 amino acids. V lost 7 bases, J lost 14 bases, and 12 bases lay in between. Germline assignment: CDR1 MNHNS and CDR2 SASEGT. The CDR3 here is CASTEGGTLHF. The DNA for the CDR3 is TGTGCCAGCACCGAGGGTGGGACCCTCCACTTT.

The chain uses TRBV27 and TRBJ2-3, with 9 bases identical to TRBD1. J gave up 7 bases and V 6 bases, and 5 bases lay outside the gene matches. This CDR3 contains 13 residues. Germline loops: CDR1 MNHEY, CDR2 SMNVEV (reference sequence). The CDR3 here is CASRLQGANTQYF. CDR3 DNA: TGTGCCAGCAGACTACAGGGGGCGAATACGCAGTATTTT.

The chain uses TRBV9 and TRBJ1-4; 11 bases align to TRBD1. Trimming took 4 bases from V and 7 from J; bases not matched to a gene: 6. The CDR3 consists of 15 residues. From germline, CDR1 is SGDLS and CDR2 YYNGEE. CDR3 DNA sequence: TGTGCCAGCAGCTCCGGACAGGGGGCGGCTGAAAAACTGTTTTTT. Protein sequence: CASSSGQGAAEKLFF.

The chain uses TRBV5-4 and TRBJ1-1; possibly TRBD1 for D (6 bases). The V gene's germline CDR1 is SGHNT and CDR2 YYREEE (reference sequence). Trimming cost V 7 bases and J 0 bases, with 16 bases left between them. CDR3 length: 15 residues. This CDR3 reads CASRPRTAMNTEAFF. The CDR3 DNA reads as TGTGCCAGCCGGCCCAGGACAGCCATGAACACTGAAGCTTTCTTT. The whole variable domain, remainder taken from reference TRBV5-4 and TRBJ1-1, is ETGVTQSPTHLIKTRGQQVTLRCSSQSGHNTVSWYQQALGQGPQFIFQYYREEENGRGNFPPRFSGLQFPNYSSELNVNALELDDSALYLCASRPRTAMNTEAFFGQGTRLTVV.

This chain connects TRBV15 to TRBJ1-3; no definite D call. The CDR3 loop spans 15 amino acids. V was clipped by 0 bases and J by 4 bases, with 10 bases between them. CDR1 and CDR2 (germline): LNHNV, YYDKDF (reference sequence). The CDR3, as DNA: TGTGCCACCAGCAGAGATCGTACAGTCGGAAACACCATATATTTT. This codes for CATSRDRTVGNTIYF.

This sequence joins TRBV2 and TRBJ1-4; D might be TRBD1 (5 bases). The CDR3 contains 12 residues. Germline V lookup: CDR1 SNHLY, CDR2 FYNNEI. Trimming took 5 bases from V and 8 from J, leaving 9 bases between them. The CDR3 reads CASSSGNEKLFF. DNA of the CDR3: TGTGCCAGCAGTTCAGGGAACGAAAAACTGTTTTTT.

CDR3 amino acids: CASKEDTDTQYF. In DNA, the CDR3 is TGTGCCAGTAAAGAGGACACAGATACGCAGTATTTT. The chain joins TRBV19 to TRBJ2-3; unclear D gene. The CDR3 runs to 12 residues. Trimming took off 7 bases at V and 2 bases at J, with 7 bases between the two ends. Germline V gene sequence: CDR1 LNHDA, CDR2 SQIVND (reference sequence).

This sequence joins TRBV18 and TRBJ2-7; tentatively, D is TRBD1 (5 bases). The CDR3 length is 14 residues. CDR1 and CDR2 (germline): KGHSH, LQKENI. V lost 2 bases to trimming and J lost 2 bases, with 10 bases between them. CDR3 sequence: CASSPSRGTYEQYF. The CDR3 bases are TGTGCCAGCTCACCATCAAGGGGTACCTACGAGCAGTACTTC.